This record concerns one T cell receptor (beta chain) sequence. Its specificity is not known. V shed 5 bases and J shed 1 base, with 11 bases lying between them. This CDR3 is built from 14 residues. Per germline, CDR1 SGHRS and CDR2 YFSETQ. Expressed TCRB transcripts were sequenced, since all the RNA that had been isolated was reverse transcribed. Sequencing was performed with immunoSEQ multiplex PCR; in TCRdb, only in-frame clones are kept and a portion is missing. This table holds about 150,000 clones, approximately 10% found once. These data originate in a study of beta chain features in type 1 diabetes. Broader study findings: Within the patient group, naive, central memory and Treg TCRB repertoires appeared more similar to each other than within healthy donors.

CD45RO/CCR7/CD25/CD127/CD95/CD27 sorting isolated CD4+ naive, central memory, regulatory and stem cell-like memory cells. Sequencing was done on a sample of central memory CD4+ T cells from blood. J is TRBJ2-3 and V is TRBV5-1; D is tentatively TRBD1 or TRBD2 (5 bases each). The source is a man aged 18 to 29 in good health. In nucleotides, the CDR3 is TGCGCCAGCAGTGGGACCGCTGGCACAGATACGCAGTATTTT. Translation gives CASSGTAGTDTQYF.